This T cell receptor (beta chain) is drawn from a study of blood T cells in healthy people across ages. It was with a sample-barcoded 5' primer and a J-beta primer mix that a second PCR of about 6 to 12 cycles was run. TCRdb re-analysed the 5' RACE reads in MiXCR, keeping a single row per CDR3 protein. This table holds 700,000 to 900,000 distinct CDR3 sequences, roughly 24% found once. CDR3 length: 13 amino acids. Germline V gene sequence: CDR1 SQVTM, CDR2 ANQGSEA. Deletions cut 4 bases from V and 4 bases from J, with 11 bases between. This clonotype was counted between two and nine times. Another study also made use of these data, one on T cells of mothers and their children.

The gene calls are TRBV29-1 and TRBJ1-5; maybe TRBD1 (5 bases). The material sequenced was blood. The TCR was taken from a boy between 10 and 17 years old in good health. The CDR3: CSVGLGENQPQHF. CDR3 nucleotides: TGCAGCGTTGGCCTGGGGGAGAATCAGCCCCAGCATTTT.